These 20 T cell receptor beta chains share one sample of origin, sequenced in a study of T cells in Graves' hyperthyroidism and ophthalmopathy (dated by TCRdb to between 2018 and 2021). Receptor amplification or capture employed multiplex PCR. Data came from an Illumina HiSeq 2000. Amplification of TCR beta CDR3 regions was carried out from RNA transcripts. The first round of RT-PCR for the TCR CDR3 was performed with the HTBI primer set and the Qiagen OneStep RT-PCR kit. TCRdb took the public reads, trimmed them with fastp at Q25, ran MiXCR for clone calling and kept in-frame beta chains. Identical CDR3 protein sequences are pooled into one entry, listed with their most common genes and DNA. Counted in this sample were about 330,000 distinct CDR3 sequences; approximately 13% of them appeared once. Jointly, the top ten make up 30% to 35% of the sample. The sequencing sample was made of blood. These receptors were taken from a woman in her thirties or forties with Graves' ophthalmopathy.

The V and J genes are TRBV19 and TRBJ1-2; D remains unclear. CDR1 and CDR2 (germline): LNHDA, SQIVND (reference sequence). This CDR3 contains 13 residues. V was clipped by 6 bases and J by 7 bases, with 15 bases between them. CDR3: CASRPGAQLGYTF. The CDR3 DNA follows: TGTGCCAGTAGGCCGGGTGCGCAGCTTGGCTACACCTTC.

This clonotype was seen at least ten times. This chain joins TRBV10-1 and TRBJ2-1, with 8 positions matching TRBD2. Trimming took 1 base from V and 0 from J; bases not matched to a gene: 8. Germline V gives CDR1 WNHNN, CDR2 SYGVQD (reference sequence). The CDR3 is made up of 18 amino acids. CDR3 residues: CASSEFLAGQSSYNEQFF. DNA of the CDR3: TGCGCCAGCAGTGAGTTTCTAGCGGGCCAGAGCTCCTACAATGAGCAGTTCTTC.

This clonotype was observed at least ten times. The genes are TRBV6-1 and TRBJ1-1; D gene ambiguous. Germline V lookup: CDR1 MNHNS, CDR2 SASEGT. This CDR3 has 13 amino acids. The V gene lost 8 bases and the J gene lost 1 base, with 11 bases spanning the gap. The CDR3: CASATFRNTEAFF. For the CDR3, the DNA is TGTGCCAGCGCCACGTTCAGGAACACTGAAGCTTTCTTT.

With regard to this clonotype: A much larger clone lies a single base off, so this may be a read error. This rearrangement joins TRBV27 to TRBJ1-1, with D unclear. Per germline, CDR1 MNHEY and CDR2 SMNVEV (reference sequence). The CDR3 is 13 amino acids. For the CDR3, the DNA is TGTGTCAGCAGTTTATATGGAAGCACTGAAGCTTTCTTT. Amino acid sequence: CVSSLYGSTEAFF.

This clonotype came up a few times. The V and J genes are TRBV19 and TRBJ1-5; 7 positions agree with TRBD1. Trimming removed 7 bases from V and 3 bases from J; junction bases left unmatched: 12. Germline V gives CDR1 LNHDA, CDR2 SQIVND (reference sequence). The CDR3 length is 16 residues. The CDR3 DNA reads as TGTGCCAGTACCCCTCTCCCCGGGACAGTCAATCAGCCCCAGCATTTT. Translating it yields CASTPLPGTVNQPQHF.

This clonotype was found many times. This chain uses TRBV7-2 with TRBJ2-1; possibly TRBD2 for D (5 bases). In germline, CDR1 is SGHTA, CDR2 FQGNSA. This CDR3 has 17 residues. The germline V and J ends were trimmed by 2 bases and 0 bases, with 14 bases remaining between them. The CDR3 DNA is TGTGCCAGCAGCTTATTGCCTGCGGGTAGCTCCTACAATGAGCAGTTCTTC. This sequence encodes CASSLLPAGSSYNEQFF.

This clonotype was observed a few times. The chain combines TRBV6-2 or TRBV6-3 with TRBJ1-2; D not certain. The CDR3 contains 14 residues. Per germline, CDR1 MNHEY and CDR2 SVGEGT. Trimming removed 2 bases at V and 6 bases at J, with 13 bases between. The DNA for the CDR3 is TGTGCCAGCAGTTACCTTCCGAGAGCTGATGGCTACACCTTC. It is translated as CASSYLPRADGYTF.

About this clonotype itself: A much larger clone sits a single nucleotide away, making a read error possible. The genes are TRBV12-3 or TRBV12-4 and TRBJ1-2; perhaps TRBD1 as D (6 bases). This CDR3 has 13 residues. V was cut by 8 bases and J by 8 bases, with 18 bases left in between. The CDR3 nucleotides are TGTGCCAGCGGACACGACAGGAGGAACGGCTACACCTTC. Protein: CASGHDRRNGYTF.

This chain joins TRBV20-1 and TRBJ2-7, with 9 bases aligning to TRBD1. The V gene end was trimmed by 6 bases and the J gene end by 7 bases; junction bases not matched to a gene: 22. CDR3 size: 17 residues. Germline lookup yields CDR1 DFQATT and CDR2 SNEGSKA (reference sequence). CDR3 in amino acids: CSAGGTGQVGGLGEQYF. CDR3 DNA sequence: TGCAGTGCGGGAGGGACAGGGCAAGTTGGGGGTTTGGGAGAGCAGTACTTC.

This clonotype was detected ten times or more. The V gene is TRBV10-3, the J gene TRBJ1-1; tentative D call: TRBD1 (6 bases). Per the germline V gene, CDR1 is ENHRY and CDR2 is SYGVKD. V lost 11 bases and J lost 7, with 14 bases in between. This CDR3 is built from 11 residues. CDR3 protein: CAAQGSGEAFF. CDR3 DNA sequence: TGTGCCGCACAGGGTTCCGGTGAAGCTTTCTTT.

This clonotype was counted between two and nine times. The gene calls are TRBV20-1 and TRBJ1-1; D is ambiguous. CDR1 and CDR2 (germline): DFQATT, SNEGSKA (reference sequence). This CDR3 is built from 15 residues. V lost 1 base and J lost 0, with 12 bases in between. CDR3 DNA: TGCAGTGCTAGAGGCACAGCCGGGGTGAACACTGAAGCTTTCTTT. It specifies CSARGTAGVNTEAFF.

This clonotype was observed at least ten times. The V gene is TRBV20-1, the J gene TRBJ2-7; 10 nucleotides align to TRBD1. The CDR3 runs 15 residues. J was trimmed by 0 bases and V by 3 bases; bases with no gene match: 5. Germline-derived CDR1 and CDR2 are DFQATT and SNEGSKA (reference sequence). CDR3 sequence (DNA): TGCAGTGCTAGTGGGGGGACAGGGGACTCCTACGAGCAGTACTTC. Protein product: CSASGGTGDSYEQYF.

The sample holds one count of this clonotype. This chain connects TRBV20-1 to TRBJ1-4; D call uncertain. V lost 4 bases and J lost 0, with 12 bases in between. Germline assignment: CDR1 DFQATT and CDR2 SNEGSKA (reference sequence). The CDR3 runs 15 residues. CDR3 region: CSATKKSTTNEKLFF. The CDR3 nucleotides read TGCAGTGCTACAAAGAAATCTACAACTAATGAAAAACTGTTTTTT.

This clonotype was seen repeatedly, ten times or more. The chain recombines TRBV20-1 with TRBJ2-5; 9 bases are a match to TRBD2. The CDR3 totals 14 residues. J lost 1 base, V lost 6 bases, and 6 bases had no gene match. Looked up from germline, CDR1 is DFQATT and CDR2 is SNEGSKA (reference sequence). The CDR3 nucleotides read TGCAGTGCCGCGAGTAGCGGGAGCCAAGAGACCCAGTACTTC. It yields the protein CSAASSGSQETQYF.

This clonotype was seen a handful of times. The chain links TRBV28 to TRBJ1-5; 7 nucleotides align to TRBD1. This CDR3 has 13 amino acids. With V trimmed by 7 bases and J by 7 bases, 7 bases remained unmatched. Looked up from germline, CDR1 is MDHEN and CDR2 is SYDVKM. The CDR3 nucleotides are TGTGCCAGCAACATACAGGGGTGGCAGCCCCAGCATTTT. This codes for CASNIQGWQPQHF.

The chain couples TRBV5-6 to TRBJ2-1, with 8 bases aligning to TRBD2. Trimming took 4 bases from V and 7 from J; bases not matched to a gene: 7. The germline V gene encodes CDR1 SGHDT and CDR2 YYEEEE. The CDR3 has 14 amino acids. This chain's CDR3 is CASSPTRGGNEQFF. In nucleotides, the CDR3 is TGTGCCAGCAGCCCTACCCGCGGGGGGAATGAGCAGTTCTTC. Variable domain in full (rest from reference TRBV5-6 and TRBJ2-1): DAGVTQSPTHLIKTRGQQVTLRCSPKSGHDTVSWYQQALGQGPQFIFQYYEEEERQRGNFPDRFSGHQFPNYSSELNVNALLLGDSALYLCASSPTRGGNEQFFGPGTRLTVL.

Many counts were recorded for this clonotype. CDR3 sequence reads: CASSSDRHLNTEAFF. CDR3 nucleotides: TGTGCCAGCAGTTCGGACAGGCACCTGAACACTGAAGCTTTCTTT. The chain links TRBV12-3 or TRBV12-4 to TRBJ1-1; TRBD1 aligns across 7 bases. The ends lost 4 bases at V and 0 bases at J; junction bases unmatched: 5. The CDR3 sequence is 15 residues long.

This clonotype was picked up many times. The CDR3, as DNA: TGTGCCATCAGTGAGTCTGCCTCGTTCGGGACTAGTCATGAGCAGTTCTTC. Translated: CAISESASFGTSHEQFF. The rearrangement links TRBV10-3 to TRBJ2-1, with 8 positions matching TRBD2. CDR1 ENHRY and CDR2 SYGVKD come from the germline V gene. The CDR3 is 17 residues long. Trimming at V came to 0 bases and at J to 8 bases, leaving 12 bases not matched to a gene.

At least ten counts were recorded for this clonotype. The chain has TRBV19 and TRBJ1-5, with D maybe TRBD1 (5 bases). The germline V and J ends were trimmed by 8 bases and 4 bases, with 15 bases remaining between them. Germline loops: CDR1 LNHDA, CDR2 SQIVND (reference sequence). The CDR3 has 14 residues. CDR3 sequence: CASRLRGGNQPQHF. In DNA, the CDR3 is TGTGCCAGTCGACTACGTGGGGGGAATCAGCCCCAGCATTTT.

This clonotype has at least ten counts. V and J are TRBV27 and TRBJ2-3; TRBD2 agrees at 10 bases. The ends lost 5 bases at V and 1 base at J; junction bases unmatched: 9. Per germline, CDR1 MNHEY and CDR2 SMNVEV (reference sequence). CDR3 length: 17 amino acids. CDR3 region: CASSPLSGTSGTDTQYF. For the CDR3, the DNA is TGTGCCAGCAGTCCCCTCTCCGGGACTAGCGGCACAGATACGCAGTATTTT.